This TCR beta chain appears in the sequencing data of a study of blood T cell repertoires in COVID-19 (TCRdb year 2020). About the study as a whole: The collaborator samples originated in the United States, Italy and Spain and spanned the acute and convalescent phases of COVID-19. Where available, HLA class I and class II types were obtained from metadata supplied by the sample provider rather than from assay-based typing. The samples were drawn from two sources: the first 160 participants of the ongoing ImmuneRACE study, and 950 to 1,500 subjects contributed by 6 global collaborators. The prospective study material was composed of cDNA or gDNA derived from T cells, B-cell-depleted T cells, or PBMCs. Nearly every sample came with metadata listing a de-identified subject ID, COVID-19 status, age in years and sex. Deeply sampled blood TCRbeta repertoires from subjects exposed to, actively infected with, or recovered from COVID-19 were included in the dataset. The repertoires were released in a freely available public database meant as a resource for research on the immune response to SARS-CoV-2. Findings and caveats that apply to the study as a whole: How much clinical and demographic metadata was included differed by source and by participant, and the metadata was provided uncurated.

Trimmed from V: 5 bases; trimmed from J: 8 bases; junction bases lacking a gene match: 11. CDR1 is given as LGHDT and CDR2 as YNNKEL, both from the germline V gene (reference sequence). From cysteine to phenylalanine, the CDR3 is 14 amino acids long. The kept DNA is CDR3 alone, 42 bases in frame from the first base. Collaborating institutions collected whole blood in K2EDTA tubes following their own protocols. For TCRbeta analysis, collaborators shipped samples as frozen whole blood, isolated PBMCs, or DNA extracted from either of those sample types. TCRbeta CDR3 regions were amplified from genomic DNA by means of the immunoSEQ Assay, a bias-controlled multiplex PCR. The published analysis was carried out like this. The number of nucleated cells in each sample was estimated from the amplification of reference gene primers within the assay. To quantify the absolute abundance of each unique TCRbeta CDR3 rearrangement, sequence reads were collapsed and filtered. Productive Simpson clonality was computed per sample as the square root of Simpson's diversity index over productive rearrangements. TCRdb took over this immuneACCESS table, retaining in-frame rearrangements with V and J assigned. Such tables are incomplete; in checked studies, under half of the missing clones stem from an unresolved V gene, and the remainder is unexplained. The DNA gave D and trimming, while V, J and clone size come from that table. This sample comprises over 50,000 clones, around four fifths of them detected only once. 5.5% to 7% of the sample lies in the top ten.

Concerning this clone: It lacks a known antigen. Nothing much larger sits one base from this clone, and base qualities are not available.

The specimen was peripheral blood. The sequence came from a woman aged 45-60 years with active or convalescent COVID-19. This receptor chain uses TRBV3-1 (or the pseudogene TRBV3-2) and TRBJ1-2, with TRBD1 matching 7 junction bases. The DNA reads as follows: TGTGCCAGCAGCGAGAGACAGGGTTCGGGCGGCTACACCTTC. The encoded protein is CASSERQGSGGYTF.